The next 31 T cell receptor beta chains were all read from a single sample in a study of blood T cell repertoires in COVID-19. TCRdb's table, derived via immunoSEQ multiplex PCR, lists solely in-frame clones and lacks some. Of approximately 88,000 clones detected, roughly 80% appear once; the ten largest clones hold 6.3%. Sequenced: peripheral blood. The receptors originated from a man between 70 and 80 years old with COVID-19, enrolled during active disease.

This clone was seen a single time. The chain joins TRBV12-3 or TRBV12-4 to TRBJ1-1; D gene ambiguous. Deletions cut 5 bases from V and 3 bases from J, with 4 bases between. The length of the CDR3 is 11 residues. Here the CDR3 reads CASSPDTEAFF. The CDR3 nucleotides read TGTGCCAGCAGTCCCGACACTGAAGCTTTCTTT.

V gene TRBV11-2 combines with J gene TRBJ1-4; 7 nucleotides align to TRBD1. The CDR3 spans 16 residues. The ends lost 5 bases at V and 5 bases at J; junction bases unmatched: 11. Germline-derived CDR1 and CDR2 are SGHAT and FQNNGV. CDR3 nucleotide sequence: TGTGCCAGCAGCCCCTCCGGGACAGATAGGAATGAAAAACTGTTTTTT. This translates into CASSPSGTDRNEKLFF. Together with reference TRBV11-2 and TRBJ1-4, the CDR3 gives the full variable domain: EAGVAQSPRYKIIEKRQSVAFWCNPISGHATLYWYQQILGQGPKLLIQFQNNGVVDDSQLPKDRFSAERLKGVDSTLKIQPAKLEDSAVYLCASSPSGTDRNEKLFFGSGTQLSVL.

As DNA, the CDR3 is TGCGCCAGCGCGGCTAGCGGGATCTACGAGCAGTACTTC. As protein: CASAASGIYEQYF. The V call is TRBV10-1, the J call TRBJ2-7; TRBD2 aligns across 9 bases. CDR3 length: 13 residues. Germline CDR1 is WNHNN and CDR2 is SYGVQD (reference sequence). J gave up 3 bases and V 8 bases, and 5 bases lay outside the gene matches.

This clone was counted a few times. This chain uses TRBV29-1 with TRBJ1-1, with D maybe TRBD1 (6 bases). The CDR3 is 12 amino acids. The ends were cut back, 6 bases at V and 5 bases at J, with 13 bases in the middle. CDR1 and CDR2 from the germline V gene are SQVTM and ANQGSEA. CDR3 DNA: TGCAGCGTGGGACACAGAGGGACTGAAGCTTTCTTT. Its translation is CSVGHRGTEAFF.

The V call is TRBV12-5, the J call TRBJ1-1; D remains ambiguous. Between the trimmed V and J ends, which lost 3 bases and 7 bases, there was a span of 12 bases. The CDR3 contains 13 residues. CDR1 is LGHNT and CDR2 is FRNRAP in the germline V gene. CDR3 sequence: CASGLLAGVEAFF. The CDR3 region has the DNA TGTGCTAGTGGTTTATTGGCCGGGGTTGAAGCTTTCTTT.

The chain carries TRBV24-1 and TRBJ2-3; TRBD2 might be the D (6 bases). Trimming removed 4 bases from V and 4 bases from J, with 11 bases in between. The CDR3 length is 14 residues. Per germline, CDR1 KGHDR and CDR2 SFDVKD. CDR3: CATSESGTSDTQYF. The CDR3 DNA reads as TGTGCCACCAGTGAAAGTGGGACTTCAGATACGCAGTATTTT.

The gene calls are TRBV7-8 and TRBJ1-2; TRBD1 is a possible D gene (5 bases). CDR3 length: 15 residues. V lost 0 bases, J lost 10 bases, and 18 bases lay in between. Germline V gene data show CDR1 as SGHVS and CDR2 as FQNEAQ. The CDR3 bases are TGTGCCAGCAGCTTAGCGGGAGGGCAGGGAGCGGACTACACCTTC. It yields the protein CASSLAGGQGADYTF.

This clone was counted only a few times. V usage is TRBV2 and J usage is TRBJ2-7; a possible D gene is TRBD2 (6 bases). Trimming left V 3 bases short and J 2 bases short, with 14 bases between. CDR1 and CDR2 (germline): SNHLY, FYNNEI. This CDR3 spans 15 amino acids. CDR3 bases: TGTGCCAGCAGTGACGGACAAGGACTAACCTACGAGCAGTACTTC. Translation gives CASSDGQGLTYEQYF.

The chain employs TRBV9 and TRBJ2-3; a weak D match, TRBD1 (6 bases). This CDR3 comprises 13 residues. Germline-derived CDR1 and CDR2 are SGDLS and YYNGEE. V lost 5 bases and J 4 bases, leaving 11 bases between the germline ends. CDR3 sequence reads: CASSGRGADTQYF. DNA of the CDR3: TGTGCCAGCAGTGGCAGGGGCGCAGATACGCAGTATTTT.

The CDR3 DNA is TGTGCCAGCTCACCAATGGCGACTAGCACAGATACGCAGTATTTT. It yields the protein CASSPMATSTDTQYF. The chain employs TRBV18 and TRBJ2-3, with no clear D. Trimming removed 2 bases from V and 0 bases from J, with 9 bases in between. Germline CDR1 reads KGHSH; CDR2 reads LQKENI. This CDR3 spans 15 amino acids.

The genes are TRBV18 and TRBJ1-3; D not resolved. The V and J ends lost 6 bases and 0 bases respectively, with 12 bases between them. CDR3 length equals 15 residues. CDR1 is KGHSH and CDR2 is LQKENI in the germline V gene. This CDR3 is CASSTAAASGNTIYF. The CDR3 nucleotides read TGTGCCAGCTCTACAGCCGCAGCCTCTGGAAACACCATATATTTT.

CDR3 loop: CSAEAGRETQYF. The CDR3 region has the DNA TGCAGCGCTGAGGCAGGGCGGGAGACCCAGTACTTC. J is TRBJ2-5 and V is TRBV29-1; D may be TRBD1 (5 bases). The CDR3 contains 12 residues. Trimming cost V 7 bases and J 5 bases, with 14 bases left between them. Germline values: CDR1 SQVTM, CDR2 ANQGSEA.

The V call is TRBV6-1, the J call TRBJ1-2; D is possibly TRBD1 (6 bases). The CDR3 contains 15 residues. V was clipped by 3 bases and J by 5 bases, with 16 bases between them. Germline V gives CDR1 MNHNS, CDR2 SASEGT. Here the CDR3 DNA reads TGTGCCAGCAGTGATAGGACAGATGGGATTTATGGCTACACCTTC. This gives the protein CASSDRTDGIYGYTF.

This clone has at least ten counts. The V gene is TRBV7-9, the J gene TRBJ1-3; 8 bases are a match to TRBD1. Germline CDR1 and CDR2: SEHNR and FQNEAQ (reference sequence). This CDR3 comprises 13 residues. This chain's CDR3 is CGTGGVGGNTIYF. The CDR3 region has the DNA TGTGGCACAGGGGGTGTTGGTGGAAACACCATATATTTT.

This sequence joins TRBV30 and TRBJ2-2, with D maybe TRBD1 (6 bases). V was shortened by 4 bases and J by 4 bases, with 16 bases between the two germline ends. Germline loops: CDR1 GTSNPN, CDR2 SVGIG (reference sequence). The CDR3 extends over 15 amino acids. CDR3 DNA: TGTGCCTGGAAAAAGGGGGACCTAGCCACCGGGGAGCTGTTTTTT. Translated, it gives CAWKKGDLATGELFF.

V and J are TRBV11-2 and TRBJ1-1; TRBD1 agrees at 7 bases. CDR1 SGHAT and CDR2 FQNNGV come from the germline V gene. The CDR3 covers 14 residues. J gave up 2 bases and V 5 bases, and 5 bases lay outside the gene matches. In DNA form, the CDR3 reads TGTGCCAGCAGCCCGGACAGGACCAACACTGAAGCTTTCTTT. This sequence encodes CASSPDRTNTEAFF.

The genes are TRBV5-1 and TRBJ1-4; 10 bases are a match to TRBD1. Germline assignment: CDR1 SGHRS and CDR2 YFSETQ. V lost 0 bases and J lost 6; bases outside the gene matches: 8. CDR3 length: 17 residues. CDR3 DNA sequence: TGCGCCAGCAGCTTGGCCGACCGACAGGGGGCTGATGAAAAACTGTTTTTT. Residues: CASSLADRQGADEKLFF.

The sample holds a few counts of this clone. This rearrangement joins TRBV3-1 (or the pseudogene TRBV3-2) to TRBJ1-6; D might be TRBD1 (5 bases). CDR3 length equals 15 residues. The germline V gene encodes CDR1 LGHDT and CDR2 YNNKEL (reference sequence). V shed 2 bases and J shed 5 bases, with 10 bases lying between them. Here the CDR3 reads CASSQWGDDNSPLHF. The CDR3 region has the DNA TGTGCCAGCAGCCAATGGGGCGACGATAATTCACCCCTCCACTTT.

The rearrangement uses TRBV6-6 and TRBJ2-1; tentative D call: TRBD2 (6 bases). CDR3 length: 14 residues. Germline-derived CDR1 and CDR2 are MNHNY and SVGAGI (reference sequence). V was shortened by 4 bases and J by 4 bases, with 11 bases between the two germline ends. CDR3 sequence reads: CASSSWGLYNEQFF. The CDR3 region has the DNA TGTGCCAGCAGTTCCTGGGGACTTTACAATGAGCAGTTCTTC.

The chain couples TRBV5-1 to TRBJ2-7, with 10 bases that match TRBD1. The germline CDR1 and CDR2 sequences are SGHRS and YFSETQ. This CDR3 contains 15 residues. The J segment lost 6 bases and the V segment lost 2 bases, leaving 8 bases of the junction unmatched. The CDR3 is CASSFRDRGTLEQYF. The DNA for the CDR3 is TGCGCCAGCAGCTTTCGGGACAGGGGTACCCTCGAGCAGTACTTC.

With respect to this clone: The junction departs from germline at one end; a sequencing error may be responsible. The CDR3 is CASSLTAANTQYF. The CDR3 nucleotides read TGTGCTAGCAGCTTAACGGCAGCGAATACGCAGTATTTT. The chain has TRBV7-7 and TRBJ2-3; D remains ambiguous. Germline values: CDR1 SSHAT, CDR2 FNYEAQ (reference sequence). CDR3 length: 13 residues.

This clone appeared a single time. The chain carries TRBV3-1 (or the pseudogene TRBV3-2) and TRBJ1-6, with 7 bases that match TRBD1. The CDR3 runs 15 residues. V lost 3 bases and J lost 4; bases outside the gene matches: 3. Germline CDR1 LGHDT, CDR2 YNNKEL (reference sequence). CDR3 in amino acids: CASSHRDRYNSPLHF. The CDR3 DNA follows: TGTGCCAGCAGCCATCGGGACAGATATAATTCACCCCTCCACTTT.

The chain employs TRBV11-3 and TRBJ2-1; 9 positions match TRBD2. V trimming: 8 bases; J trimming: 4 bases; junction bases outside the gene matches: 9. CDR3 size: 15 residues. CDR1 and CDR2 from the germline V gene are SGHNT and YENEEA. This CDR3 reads CASSSGGRAYNEQFF. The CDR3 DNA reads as TGTGCCAGCTCGTCCGGCGGGAGGGCTTACAATGAGCAGTTCTTC.

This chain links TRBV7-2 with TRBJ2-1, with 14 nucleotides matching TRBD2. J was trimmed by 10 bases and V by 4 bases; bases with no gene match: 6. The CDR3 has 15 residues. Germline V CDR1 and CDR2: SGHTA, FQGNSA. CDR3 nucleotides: TGTGCCAGCAGCTCGCCGGGACTAGCGGGAGAAGAGCAGTTCTTC. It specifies CASSSPGLAGEEQFF.

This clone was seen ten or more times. CDR3 bases: TGTGCCAGCAGTCCGGACAGGGGCAATCAGCCCCAGCATTTT. Its protein is CASSPDRGNQPQHF. This rearrangement joins TRBV28 to TRBJ1-5, with 8 positions matching TRBD1. V was clipped by 5 bases and J by 2 bases; unmatched bases: 2. The CDR3 spans 14 residues. Germline V gene data show CDR1 as MDHEN and CDR2 as SYDVKM.

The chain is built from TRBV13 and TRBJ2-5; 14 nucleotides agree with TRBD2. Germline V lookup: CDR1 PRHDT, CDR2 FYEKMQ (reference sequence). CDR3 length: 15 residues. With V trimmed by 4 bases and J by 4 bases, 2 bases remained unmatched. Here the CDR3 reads CASSWGLAGVETQYF. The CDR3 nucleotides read TGTGCCAGCAGCTGGGGACTAGCGGGAGTAGAGACCCAGTACTTC.

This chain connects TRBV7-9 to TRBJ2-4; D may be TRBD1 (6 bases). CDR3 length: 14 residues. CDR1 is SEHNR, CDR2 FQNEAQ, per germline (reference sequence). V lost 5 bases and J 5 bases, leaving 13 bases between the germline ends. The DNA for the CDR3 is TGTGCCAGCAGCGTACAGGGATGGGAAAACATTCAGTACTTC. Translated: CASSVQGWENIQYF. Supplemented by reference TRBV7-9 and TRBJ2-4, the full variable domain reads DTGVSQNPRHKITKRGQNVTFRCDPISEHNRLYWYRQTLGQGPEFLTYFQNEAQLEKSRLLSDRFSAERPKGSFSTLEIQRTEQGDSAMYLCASSVQGWENIQYFGAGTRLSVL.

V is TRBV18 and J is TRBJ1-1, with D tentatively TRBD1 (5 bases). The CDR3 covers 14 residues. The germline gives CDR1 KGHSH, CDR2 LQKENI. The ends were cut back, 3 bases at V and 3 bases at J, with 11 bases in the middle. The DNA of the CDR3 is TGTGCCAGCTCACCCAGGGCCTTTGACACTGAAGCTTTCTTT. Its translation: CASSPRAFDTEAFF.

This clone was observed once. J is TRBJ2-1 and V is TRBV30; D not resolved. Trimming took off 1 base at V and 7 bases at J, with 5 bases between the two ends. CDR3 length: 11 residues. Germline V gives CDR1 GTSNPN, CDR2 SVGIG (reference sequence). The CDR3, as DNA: TGTGCCTGGAGTGGTAATAATGAGCAGTTCTTC. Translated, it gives CAWSGNNEQFF.

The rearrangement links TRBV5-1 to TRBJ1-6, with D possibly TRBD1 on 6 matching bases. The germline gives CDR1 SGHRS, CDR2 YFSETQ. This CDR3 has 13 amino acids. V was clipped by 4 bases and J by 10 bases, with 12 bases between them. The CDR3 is CASSTGGGSPLHF. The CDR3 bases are TGCGCCAGCAGCACGGGCGGGGGCTCACCCCTCCACTTT.

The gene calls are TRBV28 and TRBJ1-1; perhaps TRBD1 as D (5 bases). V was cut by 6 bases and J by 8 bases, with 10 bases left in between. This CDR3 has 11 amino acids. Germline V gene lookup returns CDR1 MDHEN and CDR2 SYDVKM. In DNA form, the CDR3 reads TGTGCCAGCAGCACCCGGGGGGAAGCTTTCTTT. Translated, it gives CASSTRGEAFF. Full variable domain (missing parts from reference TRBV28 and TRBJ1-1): DVKVTQSSRYLVKRTGEKVFLECVQDMDHENMFWYRQDPGLGLRLIYFSYDVKMKEKGDIPEGYSVSREKKERFSLILESASTNQTSMYLCASSTRGEAFFGQGTRLTVV.